This T cell receptor (beta chain) is from a study of early T cells in non-severe SARS-CoV-2 infection. From germline, CDR1 is LGHDT and CDR2 YNNKEL (reference sequence). The V end was cut by 0 bases, the J end by 6 bases, with 12 bases between. This CDR3 is built from 16 residues. TCRdb used MiXCR to reprocess the 5' RACE reads, holding one entry per CDR3 protein. The repertoire has 60,000 to 75,000 distinct CDR3 sequences, about an eighth of them found once; the top ten carry 5% to 7%. This sequence joins TRBV3-1 and TRBJ1-6, with TRBD1 as a possible D gene (6 bases). Sequencing used whole blood, obtained at baseline. This clonotype was obtained from an adult who was a healthcare worker with PCR-confirmed SARS-CoV-2 infection or an uninfected control (not recorded which). The CDR3 is CASSQDRGLGNSPLHF. As DNA, the CDR3 is TGTGCCAGCAGCCAAGATCGGGGGCTCGGTAATTCACCCCTCCACTTT.